This T cell receptor (beta chain) was recovered during a study of Graves' ophthalmopathy and Graves' hyperthyroidism. This clonotype was found a few times. Its antigen is as yet unknown. Looked up from germline, CDR1 is LGHNT and CDR2 is FRNRAP. Trimming took off 8 bases at V and 4 bases at J, with 12 bases between the two ends. The CDR3 length is 14 residues. Findings and limits, study-wide: Among expanded thyroid clonotypes above 0.001 frequency, most also occurred in blood.

Each diagnosis was determined on the basis of clinical symptoms, serum thyroxine, TRAb, thyroid ultrasound and orbital computed tomography. RNA served as the template for amplifying TCR beta CDR3 regions. The first-round RT-PCR employed HTBI primers together with the Qiagen OneStep RT-PCR kit. A multiplex PCR was then performed as the second round. MiXCR was run by TCRdb on the multiplex PCR reads, yielding one entry per CDR3 protein. The sample carries 650,000 to 800,000 distinct CDR3 sequences, 35% to 50% recorded once. The chain has TRBV12-5 and TRBJ1-6; D unclear. The sample was peripheral blood. The receptor was isolated from an adult man with Graves' ophthalmopathy. In nucleotides, the CDR3 is TGTGCTAGTATGTCAGATCTGTATAATTCACCCCTCCACTTT. Protein product: CASMSDLYNSPLHF.